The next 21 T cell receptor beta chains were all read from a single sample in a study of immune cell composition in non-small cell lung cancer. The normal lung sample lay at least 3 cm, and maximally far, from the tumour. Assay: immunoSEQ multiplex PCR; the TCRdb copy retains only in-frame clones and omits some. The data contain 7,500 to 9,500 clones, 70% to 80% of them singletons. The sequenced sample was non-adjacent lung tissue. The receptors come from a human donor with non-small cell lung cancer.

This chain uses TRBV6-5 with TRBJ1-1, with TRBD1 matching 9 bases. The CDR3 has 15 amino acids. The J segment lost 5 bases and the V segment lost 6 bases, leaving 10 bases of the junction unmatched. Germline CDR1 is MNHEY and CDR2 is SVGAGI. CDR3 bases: TGTGCCAGCAGGGGGACAGGGAAGACGTCTACTGAAGCTTTCTTT. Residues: CASRGTGKTSTEAFF.

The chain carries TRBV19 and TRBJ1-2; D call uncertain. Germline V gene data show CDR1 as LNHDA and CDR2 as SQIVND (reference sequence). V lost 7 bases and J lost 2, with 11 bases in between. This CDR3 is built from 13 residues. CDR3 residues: CASTRRQNYGYTF. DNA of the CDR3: TGTGCCAGTACCAGACGACAAAACTATGGCTACACCTTC.

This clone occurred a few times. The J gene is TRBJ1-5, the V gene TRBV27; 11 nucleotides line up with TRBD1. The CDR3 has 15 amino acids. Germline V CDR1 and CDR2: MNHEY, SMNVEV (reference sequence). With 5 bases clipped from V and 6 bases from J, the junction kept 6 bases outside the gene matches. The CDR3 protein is CASSLGQGAIQPQHF. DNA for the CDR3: TGTGCCAGCAGTCTAGGACAGGGGGCAATTCAGCCCCAGCATTTT.

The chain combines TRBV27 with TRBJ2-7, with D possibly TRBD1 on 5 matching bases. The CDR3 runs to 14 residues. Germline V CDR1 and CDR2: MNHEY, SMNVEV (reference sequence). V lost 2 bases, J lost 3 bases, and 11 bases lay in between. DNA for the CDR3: TGTGCCAGCAGTTTAGGGGCTAACAGCTACGAGCAGTACTTC. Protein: CASSLGANSYEQYF.

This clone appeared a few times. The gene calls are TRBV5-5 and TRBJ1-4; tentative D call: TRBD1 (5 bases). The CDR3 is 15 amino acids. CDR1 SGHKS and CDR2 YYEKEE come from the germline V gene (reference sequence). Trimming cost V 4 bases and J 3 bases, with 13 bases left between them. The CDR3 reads CASSDQGGPNEKLFF. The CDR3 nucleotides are TGTGCCAGCAGCGACCAGGGTGGGCCTAATGAAAAACTGTTTTTT.

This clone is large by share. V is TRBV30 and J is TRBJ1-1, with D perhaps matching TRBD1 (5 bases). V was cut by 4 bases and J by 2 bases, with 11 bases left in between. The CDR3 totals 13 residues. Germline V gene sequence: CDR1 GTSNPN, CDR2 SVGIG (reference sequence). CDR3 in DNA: TGTGCCTGGACGGTAGGACATAACACTGAAGCTTTCTTT. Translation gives CAWTVGHNTEAFF.

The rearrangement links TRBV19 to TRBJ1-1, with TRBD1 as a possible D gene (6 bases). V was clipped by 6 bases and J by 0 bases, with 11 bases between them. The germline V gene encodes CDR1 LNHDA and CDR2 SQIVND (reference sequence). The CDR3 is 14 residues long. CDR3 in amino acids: CASSTGQLNTEAFF. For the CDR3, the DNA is TGTGCCAGTAGCACCGGACAGTTGAACACTGAAGCTTTCTTT.

CDR3 DNA sequence: TGTGCCAGCAGCTTTTCACTCCTCCGGGACAGGGTAATCGAGCAGTACTTC. Its protein is CASSFSLLRDRVIEQYF. This chain uses TRBV7-8 with TRBJ2-7, with 9 bases fitting TRBD1. After removal of 3 bases from V and 6 bases from J, the junction contained 15 bases not matched to a gene. CDR3 length: 17 residues. Looked up from germline, CDR1 is SGHVS and CDR2 is FQNEAQ.

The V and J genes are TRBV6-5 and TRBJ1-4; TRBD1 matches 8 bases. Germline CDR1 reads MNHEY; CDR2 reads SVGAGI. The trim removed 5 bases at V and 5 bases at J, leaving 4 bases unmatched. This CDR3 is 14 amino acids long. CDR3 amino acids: CASSHGTGNEKLFF. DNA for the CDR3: TGTGCCAGCAGTCACGGGACAGGAAATGAAAAACTGTTTTTT.

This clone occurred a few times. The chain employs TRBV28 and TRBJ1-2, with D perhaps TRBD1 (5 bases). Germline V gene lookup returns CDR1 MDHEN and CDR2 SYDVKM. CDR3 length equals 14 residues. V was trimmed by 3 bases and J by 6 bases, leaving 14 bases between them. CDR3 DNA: TGTGCCAGCAGTTTGACCGGGGGAATAAATGGCTACACCTTC. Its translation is CASSLTGGINGYTF.

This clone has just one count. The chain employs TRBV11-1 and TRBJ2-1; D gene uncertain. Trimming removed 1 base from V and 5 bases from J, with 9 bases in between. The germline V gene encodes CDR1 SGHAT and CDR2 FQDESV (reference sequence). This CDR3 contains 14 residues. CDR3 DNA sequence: TGTGCCAGCAGCTTAGGGTCCAGCCACAATGAGCAGTTCTTC. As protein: CASSLGSSHNEQFF.

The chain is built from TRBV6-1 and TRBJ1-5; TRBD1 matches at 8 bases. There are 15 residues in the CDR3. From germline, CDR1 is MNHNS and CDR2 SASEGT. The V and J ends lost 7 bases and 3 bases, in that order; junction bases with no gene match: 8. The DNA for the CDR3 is TGTGCCAGCATCGGAGACAGGGGCCCCAATCAGCCCCAGCATTTT. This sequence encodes CASIGDRGPNQPQHF.

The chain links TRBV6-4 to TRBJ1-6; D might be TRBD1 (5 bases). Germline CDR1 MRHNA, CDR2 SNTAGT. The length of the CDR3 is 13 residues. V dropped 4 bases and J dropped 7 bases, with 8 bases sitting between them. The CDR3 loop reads CASSAGGNSPLHF. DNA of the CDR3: TGTGCCAGCAGTGCCGGGGGAAATTCACCCCTCCACTTT.

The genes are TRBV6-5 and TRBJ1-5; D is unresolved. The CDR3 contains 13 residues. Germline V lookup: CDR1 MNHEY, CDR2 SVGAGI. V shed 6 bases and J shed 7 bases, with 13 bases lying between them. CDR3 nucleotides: TGTGCCAGCAGAGTCAAGGAGAACCAGCCCCAGCATTTT. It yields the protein CASRVKENQPQHF.

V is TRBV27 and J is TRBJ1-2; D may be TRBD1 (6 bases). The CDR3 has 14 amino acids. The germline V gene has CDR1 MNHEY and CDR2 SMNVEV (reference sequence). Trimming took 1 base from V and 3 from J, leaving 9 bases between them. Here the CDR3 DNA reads TGTGCCAGCAGTTTATTAGGGGGACACTATGGCTACACCTTC. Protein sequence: CASSLLGGHYGYTF.

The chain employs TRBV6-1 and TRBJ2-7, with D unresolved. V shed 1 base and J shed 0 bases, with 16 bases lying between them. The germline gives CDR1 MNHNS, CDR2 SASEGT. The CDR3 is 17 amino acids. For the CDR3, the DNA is TGTGCCAGCAGTGAAGGGACCCTGGACGGAGCCTCCTACGAGCAGTACTTC. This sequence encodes CASSEGTLDGASYEQYF.

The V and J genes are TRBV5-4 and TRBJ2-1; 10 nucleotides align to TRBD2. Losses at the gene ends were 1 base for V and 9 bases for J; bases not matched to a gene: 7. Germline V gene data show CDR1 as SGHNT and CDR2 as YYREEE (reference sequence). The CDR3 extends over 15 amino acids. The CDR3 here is CASSLTSGEGTEQFF. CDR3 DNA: TGTGCCAGCAGCTTGACTAGCGGGGAAGGTACTGAGCAGTTCTTC.

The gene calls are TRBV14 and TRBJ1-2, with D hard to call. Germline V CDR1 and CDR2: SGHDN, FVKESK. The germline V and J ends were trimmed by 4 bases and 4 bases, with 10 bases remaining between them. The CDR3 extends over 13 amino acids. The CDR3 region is CASSPSRLYGYTF. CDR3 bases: TGTGCCAGCAGCCCAAGCAGGCTCTATGGCTACACCTTC.

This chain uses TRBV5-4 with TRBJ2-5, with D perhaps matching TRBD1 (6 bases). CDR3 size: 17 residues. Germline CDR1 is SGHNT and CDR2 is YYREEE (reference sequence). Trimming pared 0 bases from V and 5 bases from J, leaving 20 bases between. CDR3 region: CASSLGPRQDPRETQYF. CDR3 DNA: TGTGCCAGCAGCTTGGGGCCGAGACAGGACCCGAGGGAGACCCAGTACTTC. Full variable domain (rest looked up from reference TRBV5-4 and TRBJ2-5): ETGVTQSPTHLIKTRGQQVTLRCSSQSGHNTVSWYQQALGQGPQFIFQYYREEENGRGNFPPRFSGLQFPNYSSELNVNALELDDSALYLCASSLGPRQDPRETQYFGPGTRLLVL.

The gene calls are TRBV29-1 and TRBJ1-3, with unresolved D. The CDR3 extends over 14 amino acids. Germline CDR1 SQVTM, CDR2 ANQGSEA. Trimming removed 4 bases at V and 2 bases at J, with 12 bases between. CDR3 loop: CSVGEAAAGNTIYF. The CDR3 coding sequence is TGCAGCGTTGGAGAGGCCGCCGCTGGAAACACCATATATTTT.

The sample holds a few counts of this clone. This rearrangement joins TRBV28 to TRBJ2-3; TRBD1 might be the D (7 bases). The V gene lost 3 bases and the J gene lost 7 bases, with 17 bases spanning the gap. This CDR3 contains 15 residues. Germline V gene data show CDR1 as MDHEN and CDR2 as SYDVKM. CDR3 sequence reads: CASSFPAAGGNTQYF. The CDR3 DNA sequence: TGTGCCAGCAGTTTCCCCGCCGCAGGGGGGAATACGCAGTATTTT.